This T cell receptor beta chain was captured by sequencing in a study of blood T cell repertoires in COVID-19. Study-level information: Collection of acute and convalescent COVID-19 samples took place in the United States, Italy and Spain.

From germline, CDR1 is MNHEY and CDR2 SVGAGI. After removal of 6 bases from V and 5 bases from J, the junction contained 7 bases not matched to a gene. The CDR3 extends over 14 amino acids. Clones were read by immunoSEQ multiplex PCR, and TCRdb kept only the in-frame ones, dropping some. The table shows approximately 290,000 clones, with more than 65% occurring only once. Seattle participants joined during active infection and were tracked over time. Sequencing was performed on peripheral blood. This clonotype originated in a person aged 70 to 85 with COVID-19, enrolled during active disease. The V gene is TRBV6-5, the J gene TRBJ2-5; TRBD2 matches at 9 bases. DNA for the CDR3: TGTGCCAGCAGCTGGCGGGGGGGCCTGGAGACCCAGTACTTC. It is translated as CASSWRGGLETQYF.